Each of the 29 T cell receptor beta chains below was sequenced from the same sample in a study of cytomegalovirus exposure and HLA in healthy donors. Primers for the PCR totalled 60 Vbeta and 13 Jbeta. This table comes from immunoSEQ multiplex PCR, and its TCRdb copy is limited to in-frame clones, with some not included. The data hold 120,000 to 150,000 clones, with 75% to 80% observed a single time. Sequenced material: PBMCs. All receptors derive from a woman between 45 and 65 years old in good health and CMV-seronegative.

The chain uses TRBV5-1 and TRBJ2-2; 9 positions agree with TRBD2. Germline V gene data show CDR1 as SGHRS and CDR2 as YFSETQ. CDR3 size: 16 residues. Unmatched junction bases numbered 11, after V lost 4 bases and J lost 7 bases. The DNA of the CDR3 is TGCGCCAGCAGCGCCATTCCTAGCGGGGACGGCGGGGAGCTGTTTTTT. Its protein is CASSAIPSGDGGELFF. Full variable domain (outside the CDR3, taken from reference TRBV5-1 and TRBJ2-2): KAGVTQTPRYLIKTRGQQVTLSCSPISGHRSVSWYQQTPGQGLQFLFEYFSETQRNKGNFPGRFSGRQFSNSRSEMNVSTLELGDSALYLCASSAIPSGDGGELFFGEGSRLTVL.

The V and J genes are TRBV27 and TRBJ2-1; perhaps TRBD1 as D (7 bases). The germline CDR1 and CDR2 sequences are MNHEY and SMNVEV (reference sequence). V was cut by 6 bases and J by 1 base, with 16 bases left in between. CDR3 length: 16 amino acids. In nucleotides, the CDR3 is TGTGCCAGCAGAGGGGGCGGGGCGGCGTCCTACAATGAGCAGTTCTTC. Translating gives CASRGGGAASYNEQFF.

V gene TRBV28 combines with J gene TRBJ1-4; D is uncertain. V was cut by 8 bases and J by 6 bases, with 13 bases left in between. The CDR3 extends over 13 amino acids. Germline V lookup: CDR1 MDHEN, CDR2 SYDVKM. CDR3 in amino acids: CASHSYGDEKLFF. The CDR3 region has the DNA TGTGCCAGCCACTCTTATGGAGATGAAAAACTGTTTTTT.

The chain combines TRBV30 with TRBJ2-2; 7 positions agree with TRBD2. Germline CDR1 reads GTSNPN; CDR2 reads SVGIG (reference sequence). This CDR3 contains 14 residues. With 5 bases clipped from V and 2 bases from J, the junction kept 5 bases outside the gene matches. The CDR3 region is CAWERDGNTGELFF. CDR3 nucleotide sequence: TGTGCCTGGGAGCGGGACGGTAACACCGGGGAGCTGTTTTTT.

This rearrangement joins TRBV7-2 to TRBJ2-3; no firm D call. Per germline, CDR1 SGHTA and CDR2 FQGNSA. V lost 5 bases and J 6 bases, leaving 21 bases between the germline ends. This CDR3 has 16 residues. The CDR3 reads CASSPPSGIIGDTQYF. The DNA for the CDR3 is TGTGCCAGCAGCCCCCCATCCGGTATCATCGGGGATACGCAGTATTTT. Using reference TRBV7-2 and TRBJ2-3 for the parts outside the CDR3, the full variable domain is GAGVSQSPSNKVTEKGKDVELRCDPISGHTALYWYRQSLGQGLEFLIYFQGNSAPDKSGLPSDRFSAERTGGSVSTLTIQRTQQEDSAVYLCASSPPSGIIGDTQYFGPGTRLTVL.

This chain joins TRBV5-1 and TRBJ2-1; TRBD2 matches at 13 bases. There are 16 residues in the CDR3. Germline V lookup: CDR1 SGHRS, CDR2 YFSETQ. The V gene end was trimmed by 0 bases and the J gene end by 9 bases; junction bases not matched to a gene: 6. In DNA form, the CDR3 reads TGCGCCAGCAGCTTGGGTACTAGCGGGGGGGCCTTTGAGCAGTTCTTC. Translating gives CASSLGTSGGAFEQFF.

The V call is TRBV5-1, the J call TRBJ2-3; perhaps TRBD1 as D (5 bases). Germline V lookup: CDR1 SGHRS, CDR2 YFSETQ. V was shortened by 0 bases and J by 2 bases, with 10 bases between the two germline ends. This CDR3 spans 15 amino acids. The CDR3 loop reads CASSLASQDTDTQYF. The CDR3 coding sequence is TGCGCCAGCAGCTTGGCCTCACAGGACACAGATACGCAGTATTTT. Looking up the rest from reference TRBV5-1 and TRBJ2-3 gives the full variable domain: KAGVTQTPRYLIKTRGQQVTLSCSPISGHRSVSWYQQTPGQGLQFLFEYFSETQRNKGNFPGRFSGRQFSNSRSEMNVSTLELGDSALYLCASSLASQDTDTQYFGPGTRLTVL.

This sequence joins TRBV13 and TRBJ1-1, with D perhaps TRBD1 (5 bases). Germline V CDR1 and CDR2: PRHDT, FYEKMQ (reference sequence). The CDR3 extends over 17 amino acids. With 4 bases removed from V and 0 bases from J, the gap between germline ends came to 18 bases. In DNA, the CDR3 is TGTGCCAGCAGCTCTAAACGAACCGGGGGGATGAACACTGAAGCTTTCTTT. Protein: CASSSKRTGGMNTEAFF.

The chain employs TRBV10-2 and TRBJ2-2; 8 nucleotides line up with TRBD1. This CDR3 comprises 16 residues. V shed 0 bases and J 5 bases; nucleotides not matched to a gene: 5. The germline V gene has CDR1 WSHSY and CDR2 SAAADI. Here the CDR3 DNA reads TGCGCCAGCAGTGAGTCGCCCAGGGGGCATACCGGGGAGCTGTTTTTT. Protein: CASSESPRGHTGELFF.

The V call is TRBV13, the J call TRBJ1-4; D is perhaps TRBD1 (5 bases). From germline, CDR1 is PRHDT and CDR2 FYEKMQ (reference sequence). The CDR3 loop spans 14 amino acids. V was trimmed by 0 bases and J by 6 bases, leaving 8 bases between them. The CDR3 loop is CASSLGRDYEKLFF. In nucleotides, the CDR3 is TGTGCCAGCAGCTTAGGCCGGGACTATGAAAAACTGTTTTTT.

This chain's CDR3 is CASSLLAGSYNEQFF. CDR3 coding DNA: TGTGCCAGCAGCTTGCTAGCGGGGTCCTACAATGAGCAGTTCTTC. The chain employs TRBV11-3 and TRBJ2-1, with 9 bases aligning to TRBD2. The J segment lost 1 base and the V segment lost 3 bases, leaving 1 base of the junction unmatched. This CDR3 comprises 15 residues. Germline V CDR1 and CDR2: SGHNT, YENEEA.

The rearrangement links TRBV6-1 to TRBJ1-2; 7 bases fit TRBD1. This CDR3 spans 15 amino acids. Unmatched junction bases numbered 22, after V lost 8 bases and J lost 13 bases. Germline V lookup: CDR1 MNHNS, CDR2 SASEGT. This CDR3 reads CASRGPTGQASWSTF. CDR3 bases: TGTGCCAGCCGTGGACCTACCGGACAGGCCTCCTGGAGCACCTTC.

This clone was seen a few times. V is TRBV7-6 and J is TRBJ2-5, with TRBD1 matching over 8 bases. The V segment lost 5 bases and the J segment 2 bases; nucleotides outside the gene matches: 4. In germline, CDR1 is SGHVS, CDR2 FNYEAQ. The CDR3 sequence is 14 residues long. CDR3 nucleotide sequence: TGTGCCAGCAGCCCACGACAGGGGCAAGAGACCCAGTACTTC. Its protein product is CASSPRQGQETQYF.

The rearrangement links TRBV13 to TRBJ2-7; no clear D. The CDR3 consists of 15 residues. CDR1 PRHDT and CDR2 FYEKMQ come from the germline V gene (reference sequence). V lost 3 bases to trimming and J lost 2 bases, with 14 bases between them. The CDR3 DNA reads as TGTGCCAGCAGCTTGGGTGAAAGCGACGCCTACGAGCAGTACTTC. Translated, it gives CASSLGESDAYEQYF.

The J gene is TRBJ1-2, the V gene TRBV5-4; D gene ambiguous. Between the trimmed V and J ends, which lost 2 bases and 4 bases, there was a span of 12 bases. The CDR3 totals 14 residues. Looked up from germline, CDR1 is SGHNT and CDR2 is YYREEE (reference sequence). CDR3 in amino acids: CASSLPPGLYGYTF. The DNA for the CDR3 is TGTGCCAGCAGCTTACCCCCCGGACTCTATGGCTACACCTTC.

This clone was detected only once. The genes are TRBV7-2 and TRBJ2-3; possible D gene TRBD2, 5 bases. CDR1 and CDR2 (germline): SGHTA, FQGNSA. This CDR3 is 16 amino acids long. V was cut by 4 bases and J by 1 base, with 15 bases left in between. Here the CDR3 DNA reads TGTGCCAGCAGCTGGGCTAGCTTATTGGGCACAGATACGCAGTATTTT. This codes for CASSWASLLGTDTQYF.

The chain links TRBV27 to TRBJ1-5; 9 bases line up with TRBD1. The junction had 11 bases not matched to a gene; V was cut back by 6 bases and J by 5 bases. The germline V gene encodes CDR1 MNHEY and CDR2 SMNVEV (reference sequence). The length of the CDR3 is 16 residues. The CDR3 sequence is CASSRLDRGGDQPQHF. As DNA, the CDR3 is TGTGCCAGCAGCAGACTGGACAGGGGTGGGGATCAGCCCCAGCATTTT.

V is TRBV19 and J is TRBJ2-5; the D gene is possibly TRBD2 (7 bases). The CDR3 covers 13 residues. Trimming pared 7 bases from V and 9 bases from J, leaving 18 bases between. CDR1 LNHDA and CDR2 SQIVND come from the germline V gene (reference sequence). CDR3 in amino acids: CASTSVVGGPQYF. For the CDR3, the DNA is TGTGCCAGTACCTCGGTGGTGGGGGGGCCCCAGTACTTC.

The CDR3, as DNA: TGTGCCAGCAGTTATCCTGGGCTGTACACTGAAGCTTTCTTT. Translated: CASSYPGLYTEAFF. The V and J genes are TRBV28 and TRBJ1-1, with D unresolved. CDR3 length: 14 residues. The V gene lost 4 bases and the J gene lost 3 bases, with 12 bases spanning the gap. Per the germline V gene, CDR1 is MDHEN and CDR2 is SYDVKM.

The chain joins TRBV12-5 to TRBJ1-5, with 9 positions matching TRBD1. V gave up 5 bases and J gave up 6 bases; unmatched junction bases: 8. CDR3 length: 15 amino acids. CDR1 is LGHNT and CDR2 is FRNRAP in the germline V gene. The CDR3 bases are TGTGCTAGTGGTCCCCCCGGGACAGGGCGTCAGCCCCAGCATTTT. It codes for CASGPPGTGRQPQHF.

This clone came up a few times. The chain uses TRBV4-1 and TRBJ2-3; TRBD1 aligns across 7 bases. Unmatched junction bases numbered 10, after V lost 6 bases and J lost 4 bases. Germline loops: CDR1 MGHRA, CDR2 YSYEKL. The CDR3 spans 15 residues. The CDR3 coding sequence is TGCGCCAGCAGTCTCACAGACGGACAGGCAGATACGCAGTATTTT. Translation gives CASSLTDGQADTQYF.

The chain recombines TRBV4-3 with TRBJ1-2; D might be TRBD1 (5 bases). Germline assignment: CDR1 LGHNA and CDR2 YSLEER. V dropped 0 bases and J dropped 8 bases, with 13 bases sitting between them. The CDR3 contains 14 residues. CDR3 DNA: TGCGCCAGCAGCCAAGATAAAGGGGCCGGAGGCTACACCTTC. Translating it yields CASSQDKGAGGYTF.

Only a few counts were recorded for this clone. J is TRBJ2-5 and V is TRBV6-1; TRBD2 might be the D (5 bases). Germline lookup yields CDR1 MNHNS and CDR2 SASEGT. V lost 4 bases, J lost 2 bases, and 14 bases lay in between. The CDR3 has 15 amino acids. Here the CDR3 DNA reads TGTGCCAGCAGTGCCTGGAGGTCCAGTCAAGAGACCCAGTACTTC. This gives the protein CASSAWRSSQETQYF.

As for this clone: The junction differs from germline at one of its ends, possibly a read error. The CDR3 here is CAGSDLGEGYEQYF. CDR3 bases: TGTGCCGGCAGTGATCTAGGAGAAGGCTACGAGCAGTACTTC. J is TRBJ2-7 and V is TRBV25-1; D is uncertain. The CDR3 consists of 14 residues. Germline values: CDR1 MGHDK, CDR2 SYGVNS.

J is TRBJ2-1 and V is TRBV6-1, with D unresolved. V lost 4 bases and J lost 0, with 10 bases in between. CDR1 is MNHNS and CDR2 is SASEGT in the germline V gene. The CDR3 length is 15 residues. For the CDR3, the DNA is TGTGCCAGCAGTGGTTTCGCGCGCTCCTACAATGAGCAGTTCTTC. Translating gives CASSGFARSYNEQFF.

CDR3 DNA: TGTGCCAGCAGCTTAAGCGGAAACAATGAGCAGTTCTTC. Its translation: CASSLSGNNEQFF. This chain uses TRBV11-3 with TRBJ2-1, with D tentatively TRBD2 (5 bases). V gave up 2 bases and J gave up 5 bases, with 7 bases separating them. This CDR3 has 13 amino acids. Germline lookup yields CDR1 SGHNT and CDR2 YENEEA. The whole variable domain, remainder taken from reference TRBV11-3 and TRBJ2-1, is EAGVVQSPRYKIIEKKQPVAFWCNPISGHNTLYWYLQNLGQGPELLIRYENEEAVDDSQLPKDRFSAERLKGVDSTLKIQPAELGDSAVYLCASSLSGNNEQFFGPGTRLTVL.

J is TRBJ1-2 and V is TRBV7-2; D may be TRBD1 (5 bases). CDR1 SGHTA and CDR2 FQGNSA come from the germline V gene. Trimming stripped 2 bases from V and 1 base from J, with 5 bases between. The CDR3 length is 13 residues. DNA for the CDR3: TGTGCCAGCAGCTTACAGGGTAACTATGGCTACACCTTC. Translated: CASSLQGNYGYTF.

This chain uses TRBV6-1 with TRBJ2-3; the D is unclear. V was shortened by 8 bases and J by 1 base, with 10 bases between the two germline ends. The CDR3 covers 13 residues. Germline-derived CDR1 and CDR2 are MNHNS and SASEGT. The CDR3 sequence is CASSFRRTDTQYF. The CDR3 DNA sequence: TGTGCCAGCTCGTTCCGTCGCACAGATACGCAGTATTTT.

The genes are TRBV4-2 and TRBJ2-5; TRBD2 matches at 16 bases. This CDR3 is 19 amino acids long. The germline V gene has CDR1 LGHNA and CDR2 YNFKEQ. After removal of 0 bases from V and 2 bases from J, the junction contained 6 bases not matched to a gene. The DNA of the CDR3 is TGTGCCAGCAGCCAAGAGGGGACTAGCGGGGGGGGAGATCAAGAGACCCAGTACTTC. It codes for CASSQEGTSGGGDQETQYF.